The table lists the clone carrying this TCR beta chain with a few counts. What it binds is unknown. Diagnosing involved the use of clinical symptoms, serum thyroxine and TRAb, thyroid ultrasound and orbital computed tomography. These data belong to a study of T cells in Graves' hyperthyroidism and ophthalmopathy. Study outcomes and limitations: In blood, most of the thyroid clonotypes expanded above 0.001 were also present. A 13 V-J model separated ophthalmopathy from stable hyperthyroidism.

V shed 6 bases and J 4 bases; nucleotides not matched to a gene: 7. CDR1 is MNHNS, CDR2 SASEGT, per germline. The length of the CDR3 is 15 residues. Researchers amplified the TCR beta CDR3 regions from RNA transcripts. The TCR CDR3 was amplified in a first-round RT-PCR using the HTBI primer set. TCRdb called the multiplex PCR reads again in MiXCR, with one record for every CDR3 protein. Here the sample spans about 400,000 distinct CDR3 sequences, approximately 14% being singletons. The specimen sequenced was blood. The clonotype originates from a young man with Graves' ophthalmopathy. The chain employs TRBV6-1 and TRBJ2-1, with 9 bases identical to TRBD1. The CDR3 here is CASRPQGATYNEQFF. CDR3 DNA sequence: TGTGCCAGCAGGCCACAGGGGGCGACTTACAATGAGCAGTTCTTC.